This T cell receptor beta chain stems from a study of T cells in Graves' hyperthyroidism and ophthalmopathy (dated by TCRdb to the late 2010s). About the study as a whole: Peripheral blood samples were taken at the time of initial diagnosis, prior to any treatment. A discovery cohort of about 100 patients, approximately 44 with Graves' ophthalmopathy and roughly 59 with stable Graves' hyperthyroidism, was used to find distinguishing TCR V-J signatures. Prospective prediction of ophthalmopathy was tested in an independent validation cohort consisting of under 20 hyperthyroidism patients and more than 15 patients who later progressed to ophthalmopathy. The 100 or so discovery patients were randomly split 7:3 into training and test sets. The study also compared thyroid tissue and blood T-cell repertoires from a handful of Graves' hyperthyroidism patients. After blood sampling, hyperthyroidism patients were treated with methimazole at a starting dose of 30 mg daily, and ophthalmopathy patients were treated with high-dose intravenous methylprednisolone. The paper reports TCR Vbeta CDR3 sequencing of fewer than 150 peripheral blood samples: some 44 ophthalmopathy, roughly 80 hyperthyroidism and some 17 progressor patients.

In the ophthalmopathy patients, disease was moderately to severely active, with a Clinical Activity Score of 3 or more, a NOSPECS grade of 4 or more, and a duration of less than 3 months. Patients with uncontrolled infections, other autoimmune diseases, pregnancy or lactation were excluded. Diagnoses relied on clinical symptoms, serum thyroxine and TRAb, thyroid ultrasound and orbital computed tomography. PBMCs were separated from roughly 9.6 ml of fresh peripheral blood using Ficoll-Paque density gradient centrifugation. Total RNA was extracted with Trizol reagent, and quality was checked on an Agilent 2100 Bioanalyzer. Points the paper makes about the study in general: Sample size was not statistically predetermined, and blinding of investigators to group allocation was not performed. In cross-validation, a model built on a 13 V-J signature told ophthalmopathy apart from stable hyperthyroidism with just under 90% sensitivity and approximately 81% specificity, and in testing the same model reached 80%/75%. Blood samples also contained most of the expanded thyroid clonotypes (frequency above 0.001), which suggests that blood repertoires may reflect thyroid immune responses. During validation, the model predicted progression to ophthalmopathy a median of roughly 7.1 months ahead of onset, with approximately 71% sensitivity and 72.22% specificity.

This clonotype has ten or more counts. Its binding antigen is unknown. There are no base qualities to consult, and no much larger clone falls within one base. The TCR beta CDR3 regions were amplified from the RNA transcripts. A first-round RT-PCR of the TCR CDR3 used the HTBI primer set with the Qiagen OneStep RT-PCR kit. The libraries were constructed in a second round of multiplex PCR and then size-selected and purified. Libraries were sequenced paired-end with 100 bp reads on an Illumina HiSeq2000. Processing in the source paper ran as follows. SOAPnuke was used to process the raw data, removing reads that contained adapters or uncalled bases, had a mean Phred below 15, or lacked an exact match to the constant primer or identifier. High-quality paired reads were merged with COPE v1.2.5, and unique nucleotide sequences were defined as clonotypes. MiTCR v1.1 was used to align clonotypes to the IMGT TRBV, TRBD and TRBJ reference segments. Analysis was restricted to V-J combinations with a frequency above 0.0001, which covered about 99% of repertoires. A TCS score was defined as the ratio between F50 (clonal expansion) and ExV (chaos), using BLOSUM62-based TCRdist between CDR3 peptides within each V-J. Welch's t-statistics and random forest reduced 500 to 650 V-J features to about 13, which were used in a naive Bayes classifier (R e1071). TCRdb reprocessed the public reads (quality trimming at Q25 with fastp, clone calling with MiXCR) and kept in-frame beta chains. Each CDR3 protein appears once, grouped with its most common genes and DNA. These V and J calls are TCRdb output, not the study's own analysis. This sample holds 200,000 to 300,000 distinct CDR3 sequences; about a sixth were observed only once. Approximately 30% of the sample goes to the ten largest clones.

Cut back by 2 bases and 6 bases, the V and J ends lie 14 bases apart. CDR1 and CDR2 were assigned from the germline V gene (reference sequence) as GTSNPN and SVGIG. Inclusive of the bounding cysteine and phenylalanine, the CDR3 is 13 residues long. Solely the CDR3 DNA is kept, with 39 bases framed from the first base. The rearranged segments are TRBV30 and TRBJ2-7; TRBD2 is perhaps the D gene, given 6 matching bases. Material for sequencing was blood. The clonotype comes from a woman between 18 and 30 years old with Graves' ophthalmopathy. The sequenced DNA: TGTGCCTGGAGTCGGGGGAGCTTGGGCGAGCAGTACTTC. Its product reads: CAWSRGSLGEQYF.